This is a list of T cell receptor beta chains from one sample in a study of cytomegalovirus exposure and HLA in healthy donors. TCRdb's table, derived via immunoSEQ multiplex PCR, lists solely in-frame clones and lacks some. The table records about 130,000 clones, over 70% of them present only once. Sequencing input: PBMCs. The source of these receptors is a man aged 25 to 40 in good health and CMV-seronegative. The CDR3 runs from the conserved cysteine through the conserved F or W. Fields, in order: D gene, clone size, V gene, J gene, CDR3 protein, CDR3 DNA. A D gene is named only where the DNA matches it firmly. Rows may omit the clone size; those that give it use once, few, many or a size class.

D gene: TRBD2
clone size: -
V gene: TRBV19
J gene: TRBJ2-2
CDR3 protein: CASSISGPNTGELFF
CDR3 DNA: TGTGCCAGTAGTATTAGCGGGCCTAACACCGGGGAGCTGTTTTTT

D gene: TRBD1
clone size: -
V gene: TRBV9
J gene: TRBJ2-3
CDR3 protein: CASSPWDRLVSDTQYF
CDR3 DNA: TGTGCCAGCAGCCCCTGGGACAGATTGGTCTCAGATACGCAGTATTTT

D gene: -
clone size: -
V gene: TRBV7-2
J gene: TRBJ2-7
CDR3 protein: CASSKEASASYEQYF
CDR3 DNA: TGTGCCAGCAGCAAAGAAGCTAGCGCATCCTACGAGCAGTACTTC

D gene: TRBD1
clone size: -
V gene: TRBV7-9
J gene: TRBJ2-7
CDR3 protein: CASSLGQDDEQYF
CDR3 DNA: TGTGCCAGCAGCTTGGGACAGGACGACGAGCAGTACTTC

D gene: -
clone size: -
V gene: TRBV19
J gene: TRBJ1-2
CDR3 protein: CASSAPEPNFYGYTF
CDR3 DNA: TGTGCCAGTAGTGCCCCGGAGCCGAACTTCTATGGCTACACCTTC

D gene: TRBD2
clone size: -
V gene: TRBV11-3
J gene: TRBJ2-5
CDR3 protein: CASSPAGGKETQYF
CDR3 DNA: TGTGCCAGCAGCCCAGCGGGAGGGAAGGAGACCCAGTACTTC

D gene: -
clone size: -
V gene: TRBV7-2
J gene: TRBJ1-5
CDR3 protein: CASSLGTSQPQHF
CDR3 DNA: TGTGCCAGCAGCTTAGGAACCAGTCAGCCCCAGCATTTT

D gene: -
clone size: -
V gene: TRBV5-6
J gene: TRBJ1-5
CDR3 protein: CASSLGYSLGNQPQHF
CDR3 DNA: TGTGCCAGCAGCTTGGGATATAGCCTAGGCAATCAGCCCCAGCATTTT

D gene: TRBD2
clone size: once
V gene: TRBV7-9
J gene: TRBJ2-5
CDR3 protein: CASSSPSSGQETQYF
CDR3 DNA: TGTGCCAGCAGCTCACCTTCTAGCGGCCAAGAGACCCAGTACTTC

D gene: -
clone size: -
V gene: TRBV28
J gene: TRBJ2-3
CDR3 protein: CAGVLGGIVVDTQYF
CDR3 DNA: TGTGCCGGGGTACTGGGGGGTATTGTAGTGGATACGCAGTATTTT

D gene: TRBD2
clone size: -
V gene: TRBV4-2
J gene: TRBJ2-7
CDR3 protein: CASSQALSAGVNYEQYF
CDR3 DNA: TGTGCCAGCAGCCAAGCCCTCTCGGCGGGAGTGAATTACGAGCAGTACTTC

D gene: TRBD1
clone size: -
V gene: TRBV4-1
J gene: TRBJ1-2
CDR3 protein: CASSQGQGGIGAYGYTF
CDR3 DNA: TGCGCCAGCAGCCAAGGACAGGGAGGAATTGGGGCCTATGGCTACACCTTC

D gene: -
clone size: -
V gene: TRBV30
J gene: TRBJ2-3
CDR3 protein: CAWSRGIADTQYF
CDR3 DNA: TGTGCCTGGAGTCGGGGGATAGCAGATACGCAGTATTTT

D gene: TRBD1
clone size: once
V gene: TRBV5-4
J gene: TRBJ1-1
CDR3 protein: CASSSGQGASGTEAFF
CDR3 DNA: TGTGCCAGCAGCTCCGGACAGGGGGCGTCGGGCACTGAAGCTTTCTTT

D gene: TRBD2
clone size: -
V gene: TRBV4-3
J gene: TRBJ2-3
CDR3 protein: CASSQDQAGNGATQYF
CDR3 DNA: TGCGCCAGCAGCCAAGACCAAGCGGGGAACGGTGCTACGCAGTATTTT

D gene: -
clone size: few
V gene: TRBV15
J gene: TRBJ1-4
CDR3 protein: CATSRAQKEKLFF
CDR3 DNA: TGTGCCACCAGCAGAGCGCAGAAGGAAAAACTGTTTTTT

D gene: TRBD1
clone size: -
V gene: TRBV28
J gene: TRBJ1-1
CDR3 protein: CASTGTGGNTEAFF
CDR3 DNA: TGTGCCAGCACTGGGACAGGGGGGAACACTGAAGCTTTCTTT

D gene: -
clone size: -
V gene: TRBV6-5
J gene: TRBJ2-4
CDR3 protein: CASGPEGPGNIQYF
CDR3 DNA: TGTGCCAGCGGCCCGGAGGGGCCCGGAAACATTCAGTACTTC

D gene: TRBD1
clone size: -
V gene: TRBV5-4
J gene: TRBJ2-2
CDR3 protein: CASSSRTGANTGELFF
CDR3 DNA: TGTGCCAGCAGCAGTCGGACAGGGGCGAACACCGGGGAGCTGTTTTTT

D gene: -
clone size: -
V gene: TRBV7-2
J gene: TRBJ2-3
CDR3 protein: CASSLGRVILYF
CDR3 DNA: TGTGCCAGCAGCTTAGGCAGGGTAATTTTGTATTTT

D gene: -
clone size: -
V gene: TRBV7-2
J gene: TRBJ1-2
CDR3 protein: CASSLDRLNYGYTF
CDR3 DNA: TGTGCCAGCAGCTTAGACAGGCTGAACTATGGCTACACCTTC

D gene: TRBD2
clone size: -
V gene: TRBV7-9
J gene: TRBJ2-7
CDR3 protein: CASSLQAGVDEQYF
CDR3 DNA: TGTGCCAGCAGCTTACAAGCGGGAGTCGACGAGCAGTACTTC

D gene: TRBD2
clone size: -
V gene: TRBV5-1
J gene: TRBJ2-1
CDR3 protein: CASNQKGVAGGQHEQFF
CDR3 DNA: TGCGCCAGCAATCAAAAAGGGGTAGCGGGAGGGCAACATGAGCAGTTCTTC

D gene: TRBD1
clone size: -
V gene: TRBV27
J gene: TRBJ1-1
CDR3 protein: CASSLSGRGPEAFF
CDR3 DNA: TGTGCCAGCAGTTTATCGGGCAGGGGGCCCGAAGCTTTCTTT

D gene: TRBD2
clone size: -
V gene: TRBV6-6
J gene: TRBJ2-5
CDR3 protein: CASSSPGGGGETQYF
CDR3 DNA: TGTGCCAGCAGTTCCCCGGGGGGGGGAGGAGAGACCCAGTACTTC

D gene: -
clone size: -
V gene: TRBV7-6
J gene: TRBJ2-3
CDR3 protein: CASSRGGGFTDTQYF
CDR3 DNA: TGTGCCAGCAGCCGTGGCGGGGGCTTCACAGATACGCAGTATTTT

D gene: TRBD1
clone size: -
V gene: TRBV29-1
J gene: TRBJ2-7
CDR3 protein: CSAIGTGYEQYF
CDR3 DNA: TGCAGCGCTATTGGGACAGGCTACGAGCAGTACTTC

D gene: -
clone size: once
V gene: TRBV5-6
J gene: TRBJ1-3
CDR3 protein: CASSLVGATIYF
CDR3 DNA: TGTGCCAGCAGCTTGGTGGGGGCCACCATATATTTT

D gene: -
clone size: once
V gene: TRBV27
J gene: TRBJ1-5
CDR3 protein: CASSAYLWQPQHF
CDR3 DNA: TGTGCCAGCAGCGCCTATTTGTGGCAGCCCCAGCATTTT

D gene: -
clone size: -
V gene: TRBV20-1
J gene: TRBJ2-3
CDR3 protein: CSGASTDTQYF
CDR3 DNA: TGCAGTGGCGCTAGCACAGATACGCAGTATTTT

D gene: -
clone size: -
V gene: TRBV11-1
J gene: TRBJ2-7
CDR3 protein: CASSLDVYSYEQYF
CDR3 DNA: TGTGCCAGCAGCTTAGACGTCTACTCCTACGAGCAGTACTTC

D gene: TRBD2
clone size: -
V gene: TRBV19
J gene: TRBJ2-1
CDR3 protein: CASRGLAGLSYNEQFF
CDR3 DNA: TGTGCCAGTCGAGGGCTAGCGGGACTTTCCTACAATGAGCAGTTCTTC

D gene: TRBD1
clone size: -
V gene: TRBV6-6
J gene: TRBJ2-7
CDR3 protein: CASTEPGQGVHEQYF
CDR3 DNA: TGTGCCAGCACCGAACCGGGACAGGGGGTCCACGAGCAGTACTTC

D gene: -
clone size: -
V gene: TRBV4-1
J gene: TRBJ1-2
CDR3 protein: CASRNQGSNYGYTF
CDR3 DNA: TGCGCCAGCAGAAACCAGGGATCTAACTATGGCTACACCTTC

D gene: TRBD2
clone size: -
V gene: TRBV30
J gene: TRBJ2-3
CDR3 protein: CAWSRQAGGTDTQYF
CDR3 DNA: TGTGCCTGGAGCCGTCAAGCGGGAGGCACAGATACGCAGTATTTT

D gene: -
clone size: -
V gene: TRBV5-4
J gene: TRBJ2-3
CDR3 protein: CASSPAGLWGATDTQYF
CDR3 DNA: TGTGCCAGCAGCCCGGCCGGGTTATGGGGAGCCACAGATACGCAGTATTTT

D gene: -
clone size: once
V gene: TRBV7-8
J gene: TRBJ1-5
CDR3 protein: CASSLGGPNQPQHF
CDR3 DNA: TGTGCCAGCAGCTTAGGGGGCCCCAATCAGCCCCAGCATTTT

D gene: -
clone size: -
V gene: TRBV30
J gene: TRBJ2-7
CDR3 protein: CAWRRSYEQYF
CDR3 DNA: TGTGCCTGGAGACGCTCCTACGAGCAGTACTTC